Below, 6 T cell receptor beta chains from the same sample are listed, as sequenced in a study of cytomegalovirus exposure and HLA in healthy donors. Primers included in the PCR were 60 Vbeta and 13 Jbeta primers. This table comes from immunoSEQ multiplex PCR, and its TCRdb copy is limited to in-frame clones, with some not included. The sample carries about 73,000 clones, under 80% recorded once. The sample consisted of PBMCs. These receptors were collected from a woman aged 45-65 years in good health and CMV-seropositive.

The chain has TRBV27 and TRBJ1-2, with 7 bases that match TRBD1. Germline CDR1 and CDR2: MNHEY and SMNVEV (reference sequence). The ends lost 5 bases at V and 10 bases at J; junction bases unmatched: 19. The CDR3 has 16 amino acids. In nucleotides, the CDR3 is TGTGCCAGCAGTCTATGGGGCTCCGGACAGGATTCAGTCTACACCTTC. As protein: CASSLWGSGQDSVYTF.

V and J are TRBV6-6 and TRBJ2-1; D unclear. CDR1 is MNHNY and CDR2 is SVGAGI in the germline V gene (reference sequence). This CDR3 has 12 residues. Trimming took off 0 bases at V and 13 bases at J, with 10 bases between the two ends. CDR3 DNA sequence: TGTGCCAGCAGTTACTCCCAGTTACCTCAGTTCTTC. This codes for CASSYSQLPQFF.

The chain employs TRBV2 and TRBJ2-5; maybe TRBD1 (5 bases). V was shortened by 3 bases and J by 5 bases, with 13 bases between the two germline ends. CDR1 and CDR2 (germline): SNHLY, FYNNEI. CDR3 size: 14 residues. CDR3 DNA: TGTGCCAGCAGTGAGGTGGCCAACAGGGAGACCCAGTACTTC. This encodes CASSEVANRETQYF.

The chain combines TRBV28 with TRBJ2-3, with 12 bases aligning to TRBD2. Germline lookup yields CDR1 MDHEN and CDR2 SYDVKM. The CDR3 covers 15 residues. J lost 4 bases, V lost 5 bases, and 4 bases had no gene match. The CDR3 nucleotides are TGTGCCAGCAGTACTAGCGGGGGGTTGGCAGATACGCAGTATTTT. It codes for CASSTSGGLADTQYF.

The V and J genes are TRBV2 and TRBJ1-3; D is possibly TRBD1 (6 bases). The CDR3 runs 15 residues. Germline CDR1 SNHLY, CDR2 FYNNEI. Trimming removed 5 bases at V and 0 bases at J, with 11 bases between. In DNA, the CDR3 is TGTGCCAGCAGTTCGACAGGAGGCTCTGGAAACACCATATATTTT. Translated: CASSSTGGSGNTIYF.

The chain couples TRBV6-1 to TRBJ2-3; 10 bases map to TRBD2. J lost 4 bases, V lost 6 bases, and 1 base had no gene match. Germline CDR1 MNHNS, CDR2 SASEGT. This CDR3 contains 13 residues. DNA of the CDR3: TGTGCCAGCAGAGCGGGGGGGCCAGATACGCAGTATTTT. It encodes CASRAGGPDTQYF.